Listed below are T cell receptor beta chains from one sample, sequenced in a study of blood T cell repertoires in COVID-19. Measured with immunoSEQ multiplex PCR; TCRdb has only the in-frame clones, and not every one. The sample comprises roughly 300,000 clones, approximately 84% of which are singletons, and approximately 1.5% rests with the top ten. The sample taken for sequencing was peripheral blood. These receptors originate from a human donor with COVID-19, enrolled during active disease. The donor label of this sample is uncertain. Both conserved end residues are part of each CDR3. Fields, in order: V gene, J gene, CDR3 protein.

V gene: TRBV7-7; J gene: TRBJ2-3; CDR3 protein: CASSSHAGPVDTQYF
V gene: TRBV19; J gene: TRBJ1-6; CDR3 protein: CASSITTGKNRPLHF
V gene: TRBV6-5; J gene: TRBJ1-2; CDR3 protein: CASRETGSAHGYTF
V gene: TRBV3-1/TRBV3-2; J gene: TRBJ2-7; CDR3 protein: CASTLSGRAAYEQYF
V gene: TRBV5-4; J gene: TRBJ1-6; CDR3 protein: CASNQQGAGSPLHF
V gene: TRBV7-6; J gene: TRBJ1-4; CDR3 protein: CASSSAQGLGEKLFF
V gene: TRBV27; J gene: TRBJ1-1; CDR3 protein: CASSLWSGPEAFF
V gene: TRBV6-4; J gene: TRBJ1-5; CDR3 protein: CARIDRGGQPQHF
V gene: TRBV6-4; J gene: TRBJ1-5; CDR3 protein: CASSEGGSNQPQHF
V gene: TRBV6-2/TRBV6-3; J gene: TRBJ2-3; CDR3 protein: CASSWQGRTDTQYF
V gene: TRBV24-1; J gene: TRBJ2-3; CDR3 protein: CAVGQDTDTQYF
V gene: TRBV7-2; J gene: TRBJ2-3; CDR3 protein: CASSLWRGLRADTQYF
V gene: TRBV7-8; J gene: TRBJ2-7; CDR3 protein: CASSRRTGGSYEQYF
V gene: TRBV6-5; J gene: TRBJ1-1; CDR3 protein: CASSYRGLSNTEAFF
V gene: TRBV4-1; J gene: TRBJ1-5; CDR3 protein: CASSQGGVRNQPQHF
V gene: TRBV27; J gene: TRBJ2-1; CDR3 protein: CAVGGPRDEQFF
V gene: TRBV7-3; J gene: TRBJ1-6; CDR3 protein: CASSSDRNSPLHF
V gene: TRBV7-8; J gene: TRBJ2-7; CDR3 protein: CASSFLAQGAEQYF
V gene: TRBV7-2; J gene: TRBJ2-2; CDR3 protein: CASSLLTRMGVTGELFF
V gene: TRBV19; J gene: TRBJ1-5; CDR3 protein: CASSTKDRERQPQHF
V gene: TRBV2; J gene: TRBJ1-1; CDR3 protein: CASRSDSHQGTEAFF
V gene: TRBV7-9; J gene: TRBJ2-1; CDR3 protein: CASSLISTRGHEQFF
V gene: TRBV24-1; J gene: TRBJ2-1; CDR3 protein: CATSDGGTSGSVYNEQFF
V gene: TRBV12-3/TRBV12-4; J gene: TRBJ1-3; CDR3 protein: CASRQGPGNTIYF
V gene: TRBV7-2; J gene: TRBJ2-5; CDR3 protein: CASAGTSGTQETQYF
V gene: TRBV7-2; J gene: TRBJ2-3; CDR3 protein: CATTGLLSGVDTQYF
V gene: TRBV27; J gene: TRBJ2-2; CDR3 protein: CASRISGMNTGELFF
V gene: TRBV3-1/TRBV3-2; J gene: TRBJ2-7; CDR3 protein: CASSPEVGRRGREQYF
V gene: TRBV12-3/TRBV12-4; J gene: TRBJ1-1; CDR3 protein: CASSGNMNTEAFF
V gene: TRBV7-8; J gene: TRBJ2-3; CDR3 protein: CASSFTEGGTGTDTQYF
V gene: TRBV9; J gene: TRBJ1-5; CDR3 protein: CASSPRVGGHQPQHF
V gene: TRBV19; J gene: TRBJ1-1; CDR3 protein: CASTIRDITEAFF
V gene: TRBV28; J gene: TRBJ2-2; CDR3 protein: CASTIMDRGSTNTGELFF
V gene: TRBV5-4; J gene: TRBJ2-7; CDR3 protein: CASSSTSISYEQYF
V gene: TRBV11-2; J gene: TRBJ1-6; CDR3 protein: CASSLGQGRNSPLHF
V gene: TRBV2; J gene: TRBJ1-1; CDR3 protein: CASSGRGLNTEAFF
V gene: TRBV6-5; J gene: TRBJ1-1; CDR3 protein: CASSTRQGSRTEAFF
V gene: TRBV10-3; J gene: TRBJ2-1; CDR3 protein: CAISESIFYKRETHNEQFF
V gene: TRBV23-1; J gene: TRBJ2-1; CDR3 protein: CASSQSWDRDNNEQFF
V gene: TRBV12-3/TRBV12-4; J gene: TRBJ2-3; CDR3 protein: CASSPMSSDTQYF
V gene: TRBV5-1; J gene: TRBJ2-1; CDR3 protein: CASSLSGNPYNEQFF
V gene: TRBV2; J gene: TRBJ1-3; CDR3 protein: CASSDRASSGNTIYF
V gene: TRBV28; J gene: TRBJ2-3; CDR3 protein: CASSPWGTGRGDTDTQYF
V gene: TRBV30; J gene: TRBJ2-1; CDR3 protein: CAWSGSNSEQFF
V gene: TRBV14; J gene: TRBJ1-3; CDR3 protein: CASSQRSSGTAGPGNTIYF
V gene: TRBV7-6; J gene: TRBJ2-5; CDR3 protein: CASSLGPSGGQGETQYF
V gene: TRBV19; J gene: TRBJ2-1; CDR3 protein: CASSIRTSGSLGNEQFF
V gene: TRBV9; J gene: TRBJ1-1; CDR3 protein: CASSGDRFSLMNTEAFF
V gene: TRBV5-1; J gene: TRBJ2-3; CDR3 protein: CASSPPTGASDTQYF